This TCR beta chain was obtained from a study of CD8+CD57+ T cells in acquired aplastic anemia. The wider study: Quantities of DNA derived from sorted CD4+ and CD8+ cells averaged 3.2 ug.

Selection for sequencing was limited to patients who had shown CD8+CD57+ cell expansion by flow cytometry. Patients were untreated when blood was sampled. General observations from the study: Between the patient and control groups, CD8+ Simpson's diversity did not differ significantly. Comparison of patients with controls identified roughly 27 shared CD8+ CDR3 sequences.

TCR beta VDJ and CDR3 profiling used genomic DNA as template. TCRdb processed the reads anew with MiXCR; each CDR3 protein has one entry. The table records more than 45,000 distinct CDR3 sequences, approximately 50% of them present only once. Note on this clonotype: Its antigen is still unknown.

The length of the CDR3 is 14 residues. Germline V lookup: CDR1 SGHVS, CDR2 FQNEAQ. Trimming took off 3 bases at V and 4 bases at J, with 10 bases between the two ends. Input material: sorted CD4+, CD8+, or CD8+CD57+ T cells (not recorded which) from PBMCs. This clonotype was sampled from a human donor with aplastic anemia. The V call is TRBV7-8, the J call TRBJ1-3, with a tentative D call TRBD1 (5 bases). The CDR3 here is CASSFGTGGNTIYF. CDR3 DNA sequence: TGTGCCAGCAGCTTCGGGACTGGAGGAAACACCATATATTTT. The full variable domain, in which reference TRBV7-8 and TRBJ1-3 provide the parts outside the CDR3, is GAGVSQSPRYKVAKRGQDVALRCDPISGHVSLFWYQQALGQGPEFLTYFQNEAQLDKSGLPSDRFFAERPEGSVSTLKIQRTQQEDSAVYLCASSFGTGGNTIYFGEGSWLTVV.